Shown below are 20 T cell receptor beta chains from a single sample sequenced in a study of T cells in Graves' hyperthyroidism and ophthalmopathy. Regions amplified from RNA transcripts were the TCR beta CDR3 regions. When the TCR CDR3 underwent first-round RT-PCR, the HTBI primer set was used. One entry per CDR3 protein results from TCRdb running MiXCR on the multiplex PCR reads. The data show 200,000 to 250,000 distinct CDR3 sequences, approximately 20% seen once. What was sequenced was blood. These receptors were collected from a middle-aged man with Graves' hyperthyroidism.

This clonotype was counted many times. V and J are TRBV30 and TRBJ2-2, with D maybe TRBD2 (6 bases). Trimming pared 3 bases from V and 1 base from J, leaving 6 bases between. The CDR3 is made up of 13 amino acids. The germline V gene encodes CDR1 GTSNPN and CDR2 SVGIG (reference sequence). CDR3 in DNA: TGTGCCTGGAGGGGGGGGAACACCGGGGAGCTGTTTTTT. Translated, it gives CAWRGGNTGELFF.

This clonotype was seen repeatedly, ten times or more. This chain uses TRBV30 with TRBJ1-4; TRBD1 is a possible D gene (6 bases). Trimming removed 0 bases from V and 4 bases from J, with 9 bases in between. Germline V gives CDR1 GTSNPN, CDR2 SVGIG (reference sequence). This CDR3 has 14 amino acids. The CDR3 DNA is TGTGCCTGGAGTGTTGGACAGAATAATGAAAAACTGTTTTTT. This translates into CAWSVGQNNEKLFF.

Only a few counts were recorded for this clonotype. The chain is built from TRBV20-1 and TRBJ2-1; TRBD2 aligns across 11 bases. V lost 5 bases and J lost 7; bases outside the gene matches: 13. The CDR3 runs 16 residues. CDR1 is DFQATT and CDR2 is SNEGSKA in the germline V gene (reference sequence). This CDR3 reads CSARGLAGESGNEQFF. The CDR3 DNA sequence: TGCAGTGCTCGAGGACTAGCGGGTGAAAGTGGTAATGAGCAGTTCTTC.

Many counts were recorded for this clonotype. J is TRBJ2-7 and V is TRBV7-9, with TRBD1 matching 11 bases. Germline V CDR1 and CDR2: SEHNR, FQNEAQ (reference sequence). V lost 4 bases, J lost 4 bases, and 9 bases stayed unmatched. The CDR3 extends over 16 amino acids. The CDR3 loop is CASSSSPGQGGYEQYF. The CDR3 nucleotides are TGTGCCAGCAGCTCCTCTCCGGGACAGGGGGGGTACGAGCAGTACTTC.

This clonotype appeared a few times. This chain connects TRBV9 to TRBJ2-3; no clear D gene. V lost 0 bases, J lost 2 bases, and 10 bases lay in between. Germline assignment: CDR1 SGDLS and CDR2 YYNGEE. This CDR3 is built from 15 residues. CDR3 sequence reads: CASSVDLGSTDTQYF. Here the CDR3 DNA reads TGTGCCAGCAGCGTAGATCTCGGCTCCACAGATACGCAGTATTTT.

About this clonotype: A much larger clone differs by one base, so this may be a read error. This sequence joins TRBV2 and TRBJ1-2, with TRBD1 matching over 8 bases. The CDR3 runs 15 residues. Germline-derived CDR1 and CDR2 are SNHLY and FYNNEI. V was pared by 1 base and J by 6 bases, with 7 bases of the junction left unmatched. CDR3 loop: CASSEGQGSNHGYTF. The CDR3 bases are TGTGCCAGCAGTGAAGGACAGGGGTCCAACCATGGCTACACCTTC.

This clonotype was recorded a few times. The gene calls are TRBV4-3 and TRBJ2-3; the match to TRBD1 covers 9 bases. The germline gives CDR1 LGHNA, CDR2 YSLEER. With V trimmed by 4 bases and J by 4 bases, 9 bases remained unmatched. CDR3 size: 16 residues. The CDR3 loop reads CASSLRGQGFADTQYF. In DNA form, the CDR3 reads TGCGCCAGCAGCCTCAGGGGACAGGGCTTTGCAGATACGCAGTATTTT.

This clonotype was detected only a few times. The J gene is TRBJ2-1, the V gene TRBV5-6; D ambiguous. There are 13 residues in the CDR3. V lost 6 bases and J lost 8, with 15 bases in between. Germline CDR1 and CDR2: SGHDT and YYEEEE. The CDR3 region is CASTIERTHEQFF. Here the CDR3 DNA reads TGTGCCAGCACAATCGAAAGGACCCATGAGCAGTTCTTC.

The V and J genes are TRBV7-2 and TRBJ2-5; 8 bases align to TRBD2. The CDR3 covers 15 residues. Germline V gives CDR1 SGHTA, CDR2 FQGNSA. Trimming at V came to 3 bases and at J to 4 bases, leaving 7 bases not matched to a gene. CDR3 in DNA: TGTGCCAGCAGCTTCTCCTGGACTAGCCGAGAGACCCAGTACTTC. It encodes CASSFSWTSRETQYF.

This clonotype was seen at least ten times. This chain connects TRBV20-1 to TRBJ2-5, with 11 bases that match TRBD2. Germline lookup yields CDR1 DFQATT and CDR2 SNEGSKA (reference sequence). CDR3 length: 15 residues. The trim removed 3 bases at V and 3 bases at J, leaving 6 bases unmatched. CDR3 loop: CSASPGLAGKETQYF. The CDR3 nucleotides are TGCAGTGCTAGCCCCGGACTAGCGGGCAAAGAGACCCAGTACTTC.

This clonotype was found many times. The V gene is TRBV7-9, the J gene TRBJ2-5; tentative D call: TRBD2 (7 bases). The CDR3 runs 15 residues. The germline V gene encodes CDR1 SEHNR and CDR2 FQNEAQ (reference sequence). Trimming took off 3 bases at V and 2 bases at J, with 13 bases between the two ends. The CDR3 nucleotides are TGTGCCAGCAGCTTCCGCGGGGGCGCACAAGAGACCCAGTACTTC. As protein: CASSFRGGAQETQYF.

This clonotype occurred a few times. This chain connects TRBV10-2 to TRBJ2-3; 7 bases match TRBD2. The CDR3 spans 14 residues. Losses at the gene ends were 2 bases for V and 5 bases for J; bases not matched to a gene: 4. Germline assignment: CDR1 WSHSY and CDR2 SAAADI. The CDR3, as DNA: TGCGCCAGCAGTGAGAGCGGGAAGTTAGATACGCAGTATTTT. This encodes CASSESGKLDTQYF.

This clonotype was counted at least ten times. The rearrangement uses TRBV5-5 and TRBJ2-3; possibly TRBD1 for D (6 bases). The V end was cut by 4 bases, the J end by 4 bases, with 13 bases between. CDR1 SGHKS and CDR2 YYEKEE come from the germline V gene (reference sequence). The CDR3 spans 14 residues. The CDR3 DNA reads TGTGCCAGCAGCCTTCAACAGGGTCCAGATACGCAGTATTTT. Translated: CASSLQQGPDTQYF. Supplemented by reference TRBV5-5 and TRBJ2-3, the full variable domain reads DAGVTQSPTHLIKTRGQQVTLRCSPISGHKSVSWYQQVLGQGPQFIFQYYEKEERGRGNFPDRFSARQFPNYSSELNVNALLLGDSALYLCASSLQQGPDTQYFGPGTRLTVL.

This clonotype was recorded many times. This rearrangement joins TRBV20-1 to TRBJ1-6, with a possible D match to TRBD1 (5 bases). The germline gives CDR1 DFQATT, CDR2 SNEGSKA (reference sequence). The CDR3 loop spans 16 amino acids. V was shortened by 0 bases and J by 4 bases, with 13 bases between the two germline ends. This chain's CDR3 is CSARDGDRSYNSPLHF. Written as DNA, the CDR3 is TGCAGTGCTAGAGATGGGGACCGATCTTATAATTCACCCCTCCACTTT.

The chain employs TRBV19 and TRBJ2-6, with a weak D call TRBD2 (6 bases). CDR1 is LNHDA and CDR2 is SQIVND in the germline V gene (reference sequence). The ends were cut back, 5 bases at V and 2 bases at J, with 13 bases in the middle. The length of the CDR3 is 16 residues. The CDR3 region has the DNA TGTGCCAGTAGTCCACCCCGGGGGACTGGGGCCAACGTCCTGACTTTC. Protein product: CASSPPRGTGANVLTF.

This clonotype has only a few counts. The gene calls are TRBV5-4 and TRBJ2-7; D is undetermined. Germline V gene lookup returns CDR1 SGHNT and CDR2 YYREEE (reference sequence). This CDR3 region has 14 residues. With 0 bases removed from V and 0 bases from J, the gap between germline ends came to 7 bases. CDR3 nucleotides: TGTGCCAGCAGCTTGGGTGTTACCTCCTACGAGCAGTACTTC. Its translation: CASSLGVTSYEQYF.

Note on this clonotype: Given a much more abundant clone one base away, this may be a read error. The CDR3: CASSPTNGGAPDTQYF. CDR3 DNA: TGCGCCAGCAGTCCTACTAACGGGGGGGCCCCAGATACGCAGTATTTT. The chain is built from TRBV5-1 and TRBJ2-3; 8 nucleotides agree with TRBD2. The CDR3 is made up of 16 amino acids. After removal of 5 bases from V and 4 bases from J, the junction contained 12 bases not matched to a gene. Germline values: CDR1 SGHRS, CDR2 YFSETQ.

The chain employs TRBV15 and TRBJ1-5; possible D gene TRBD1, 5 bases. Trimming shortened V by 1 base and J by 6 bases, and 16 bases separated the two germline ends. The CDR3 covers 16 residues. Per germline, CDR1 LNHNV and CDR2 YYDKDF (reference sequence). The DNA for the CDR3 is TGTGCCACCAGCAGAGGAACCGGGACCCCCCTTCAGCCCCAGCATTTT. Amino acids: CATSRGTGTPLQPQHF.

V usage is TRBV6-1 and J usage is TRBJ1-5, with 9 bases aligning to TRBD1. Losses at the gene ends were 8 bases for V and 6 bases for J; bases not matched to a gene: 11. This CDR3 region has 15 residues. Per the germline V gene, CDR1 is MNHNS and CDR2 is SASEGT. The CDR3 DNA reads TGTGCCAGCTACCACGGACAGGGGTTTAGTCAGCCCCAGCATTTT. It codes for CASYHGQGFSQPQHF.

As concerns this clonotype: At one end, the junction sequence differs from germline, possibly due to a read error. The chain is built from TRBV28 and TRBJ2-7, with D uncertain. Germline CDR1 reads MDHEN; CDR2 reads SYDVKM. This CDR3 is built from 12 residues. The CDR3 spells CVSSRTAYEQYF. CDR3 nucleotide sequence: TGTGTCAGCTCGCGGACCGCCTACGAGCAGTACTTC.